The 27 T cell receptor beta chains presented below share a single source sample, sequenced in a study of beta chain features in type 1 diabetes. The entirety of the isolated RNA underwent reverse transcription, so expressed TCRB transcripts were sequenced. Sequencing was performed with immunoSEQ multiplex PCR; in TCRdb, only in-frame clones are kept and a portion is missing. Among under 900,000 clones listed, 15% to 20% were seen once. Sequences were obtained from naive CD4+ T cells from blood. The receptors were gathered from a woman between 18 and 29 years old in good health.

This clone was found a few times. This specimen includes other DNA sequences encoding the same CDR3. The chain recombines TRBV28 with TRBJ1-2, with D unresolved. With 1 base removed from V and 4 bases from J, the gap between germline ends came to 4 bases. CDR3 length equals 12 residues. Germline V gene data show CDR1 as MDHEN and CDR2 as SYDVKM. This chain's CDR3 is CASSLYGYGYTF. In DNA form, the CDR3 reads TGTGCCAGCAGTTTATACGGCTATGGCTACACCTTC.

The CDR3 region is CAIGTQETQYF. The CDR3 nucleotides are TGTGCCATTGGAACCCAAGAGACCCAGTACTTC. The chain has TRBV10-3 and TRBJ2-5; no reliable D call. Germline V lookup: CDR1 ENHRY, CDR2 SYGVKD. V shed 9 bases and J shed 1 base, with 6 bases lying between them. The CDR3 covers 11 residues.

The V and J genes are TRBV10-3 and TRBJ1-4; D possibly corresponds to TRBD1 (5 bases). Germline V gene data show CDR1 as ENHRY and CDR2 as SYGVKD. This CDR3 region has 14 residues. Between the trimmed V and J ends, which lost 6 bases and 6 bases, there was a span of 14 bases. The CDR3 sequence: CAISARGEDEKLFF. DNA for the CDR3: TGTGCCATCAGCGCTCGGGGGGAGGATGAAAAACTGTTTTTT.

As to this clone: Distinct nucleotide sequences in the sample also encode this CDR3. The CDR3 region is CASSLSDQPQHF. The CDR3, as DNA: TGTGCCAGCAGTTTATCCGATCAGCCCCAGCATTTT. V gene TRBV28 combines with J gene TRBJ1-5, with unresolved D. The germline CDR1 and CDR2 sequences are MDHEN and SYDVKM. The CDR3 length is 12 residues. The V gene lost 1 base and the J gene lost 5 bases, with 3 bases spanning the gap. The whole variable domain, filled in from reference TRBV28 and TRBJ1-5, reads DVKVTQSSRYLVKRTGEKVFLECVQDMDHENMFWYRQDPGLGLRLIYFSYDVKMKEKGDIPEGYSVSREKKERFSLILESASTNQTSMYLCASSLSDQPQHFGDGTRLSIL.

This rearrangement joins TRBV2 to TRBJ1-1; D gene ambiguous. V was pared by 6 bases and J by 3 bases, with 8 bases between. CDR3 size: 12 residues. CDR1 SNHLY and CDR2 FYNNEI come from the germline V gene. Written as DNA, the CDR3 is TGTGCCAGCAGAAGTGACGACACTGAAGCTTTCTTT. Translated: CASRSDDTEAFF. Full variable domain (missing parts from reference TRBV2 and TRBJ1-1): EPEVTQTPSHQVTQMGQEVILRCVPISNHLYFYWYRQILGQKVEFLVSFYNNEISEKSEIFDDQFSVERPDGSNFTLKIRSTKLEDSAMYFCASRSDDTEAFFGQGTRLTVV.

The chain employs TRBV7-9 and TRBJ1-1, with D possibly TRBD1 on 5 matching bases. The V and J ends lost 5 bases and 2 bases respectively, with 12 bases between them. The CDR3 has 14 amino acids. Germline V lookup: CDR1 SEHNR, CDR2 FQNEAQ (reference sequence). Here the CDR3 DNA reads TGTGCCAGCAGCAAACAGGCAGTAAACACTGAAGCTTTCTTT. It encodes CASSKQAVNTEAFF.

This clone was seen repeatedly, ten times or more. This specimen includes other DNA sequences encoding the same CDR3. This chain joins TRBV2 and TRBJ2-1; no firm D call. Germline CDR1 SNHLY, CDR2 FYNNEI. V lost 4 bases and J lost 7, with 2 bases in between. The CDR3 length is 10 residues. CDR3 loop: CASSGNEQFF. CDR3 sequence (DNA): TGTGCCAGCAGTGGTAATGAGCAGTTCTTC.

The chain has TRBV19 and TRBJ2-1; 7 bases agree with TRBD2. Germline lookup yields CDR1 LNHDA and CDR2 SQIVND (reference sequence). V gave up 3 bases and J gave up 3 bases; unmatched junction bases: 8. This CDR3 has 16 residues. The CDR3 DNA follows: TGTGCCAGTAGTATCACTGCGGGAGCCCACTACAATGAGCAGTTCTTC. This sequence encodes CASSITAGAHYNEQFF. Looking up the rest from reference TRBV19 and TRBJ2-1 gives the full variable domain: DGGITQSPKYLFRKEGQNVTLSCEQNLNHDAMYWYRQDPGQGLRLIYYSQIVNDFQKGDIAEGYSVSREKKESFPLTVTSAQKNPTAFYLCASSITAGAHYNEQFFGPGTRLTVL.

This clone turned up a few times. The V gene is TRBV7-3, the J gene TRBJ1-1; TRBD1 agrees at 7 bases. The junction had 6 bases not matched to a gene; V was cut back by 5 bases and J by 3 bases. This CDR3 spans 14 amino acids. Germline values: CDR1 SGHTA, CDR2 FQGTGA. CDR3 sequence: CASSATGADTEAFF. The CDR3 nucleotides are TGTGCCAGCAGCGCTACAGGGGCGGACACTGAAGCTTTCTTT.

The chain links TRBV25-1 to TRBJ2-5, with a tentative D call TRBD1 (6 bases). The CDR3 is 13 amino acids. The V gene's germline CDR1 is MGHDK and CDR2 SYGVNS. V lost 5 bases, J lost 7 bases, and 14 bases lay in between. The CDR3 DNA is TGTGCCAGCAGTCCTCAGGGGATGGGGACCCAGTACTTC. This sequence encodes CASSPQGMGTQYF.

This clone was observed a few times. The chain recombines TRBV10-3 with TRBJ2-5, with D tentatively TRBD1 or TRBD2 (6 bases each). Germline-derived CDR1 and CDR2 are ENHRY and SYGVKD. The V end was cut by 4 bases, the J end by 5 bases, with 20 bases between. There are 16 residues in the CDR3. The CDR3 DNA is TGTGCCATCAGTGGGGGGGCTCCGGGACATGGGGAGACCCAGTACTTC. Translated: CAISGGAPGHGETQYF.

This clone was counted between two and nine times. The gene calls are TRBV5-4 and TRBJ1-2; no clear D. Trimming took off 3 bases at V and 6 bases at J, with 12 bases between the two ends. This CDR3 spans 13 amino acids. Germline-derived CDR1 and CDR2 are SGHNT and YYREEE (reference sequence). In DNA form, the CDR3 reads TGTGCCAGCAGCTCCGGGGTTAGTGATGGCTACACCTTC. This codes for CASSSGVSDGYTF.

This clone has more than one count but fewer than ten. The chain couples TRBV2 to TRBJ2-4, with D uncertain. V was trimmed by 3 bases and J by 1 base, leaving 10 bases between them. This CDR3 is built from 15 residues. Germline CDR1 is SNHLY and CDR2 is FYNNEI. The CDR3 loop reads CASSDVASAKNIQYF. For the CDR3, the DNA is TGTGCCAGCAGTGATGTGGCCTCGGCCAAAAACATTCAGTACTTC.

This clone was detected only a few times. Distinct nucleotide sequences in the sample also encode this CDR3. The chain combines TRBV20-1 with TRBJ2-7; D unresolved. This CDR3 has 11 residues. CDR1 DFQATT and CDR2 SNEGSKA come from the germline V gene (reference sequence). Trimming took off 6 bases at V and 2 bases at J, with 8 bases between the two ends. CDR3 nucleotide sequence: TGCAGTGCAAACGGCGCCTACGAGCAGTACTTC. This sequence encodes CSANGAYEQYF.

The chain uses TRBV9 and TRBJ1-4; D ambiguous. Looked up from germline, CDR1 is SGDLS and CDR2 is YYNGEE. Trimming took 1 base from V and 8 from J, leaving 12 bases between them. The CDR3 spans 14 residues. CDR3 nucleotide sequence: TGTGCCAGCAGCGTACCCGGGCCGGGGGAAAAACTGTTTTTT. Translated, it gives CASSVPGPGEKLFF.

This CDR3 reads CASSFPLRVNTEAFF. CDR3 DNA: TGTGCCAGCAGTTTCCCCCTCAGGGTTAACACTGAAGCTTTCTTT. The chain uses TRBV28 and TRBJ1-1; tentatively, D is TRBD1 (5 bases). This CDR3 is 15 amino acids long. From germline, CDR1 is MDHEN and CDR2 SYDVKM. V lost 3 bases to trimming and J lost 2 bases, with 13 bases between them.

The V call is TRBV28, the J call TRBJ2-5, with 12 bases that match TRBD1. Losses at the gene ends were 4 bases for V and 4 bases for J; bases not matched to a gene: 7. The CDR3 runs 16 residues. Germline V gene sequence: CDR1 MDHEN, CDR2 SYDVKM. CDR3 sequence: CASSSSGTGGLETQYF. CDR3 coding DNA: TGTGCCAGCAGTTCCAGCGGGACAGGGGGCCTAGAGACCCAGTACTTC.

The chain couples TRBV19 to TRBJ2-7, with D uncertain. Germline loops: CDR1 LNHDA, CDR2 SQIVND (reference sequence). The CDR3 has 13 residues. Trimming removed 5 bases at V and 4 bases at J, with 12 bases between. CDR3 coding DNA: TGTGCCAGTAGTCCACGGATTCGGTACGAGCAGTACTTC. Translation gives CASSPRIRYEQYF.

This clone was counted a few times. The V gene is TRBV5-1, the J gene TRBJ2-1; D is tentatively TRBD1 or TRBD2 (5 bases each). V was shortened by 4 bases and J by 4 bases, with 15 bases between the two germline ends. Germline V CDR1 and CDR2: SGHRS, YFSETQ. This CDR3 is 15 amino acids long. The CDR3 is CASSVGPGRYNEQFF. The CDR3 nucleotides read TGCGCCAGCAGCGTAGGACCGGGACGGTACAATGAGCAGTTCTTC.

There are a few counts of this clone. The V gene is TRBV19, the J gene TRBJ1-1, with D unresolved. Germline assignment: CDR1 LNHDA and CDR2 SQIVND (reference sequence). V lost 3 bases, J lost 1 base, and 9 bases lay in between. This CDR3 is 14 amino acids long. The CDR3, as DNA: TGTGCCAGTAGTATCGGCCAGTCGAACACTGAAGCTTTCTTT. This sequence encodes CASSIGQSNTEAFF.

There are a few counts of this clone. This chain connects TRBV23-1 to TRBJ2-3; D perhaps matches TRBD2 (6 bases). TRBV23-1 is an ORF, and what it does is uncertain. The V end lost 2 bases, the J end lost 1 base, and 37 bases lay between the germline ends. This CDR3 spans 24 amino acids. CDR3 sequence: CASSQPAWLIWGTRLASGTDTQYF. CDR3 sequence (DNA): TGCGCCAGCAGTCAACCCGCCTGGCTAATTTGGGGCACGAGACTGGCTAGCGGCACAGATACGCAGTATTTT.

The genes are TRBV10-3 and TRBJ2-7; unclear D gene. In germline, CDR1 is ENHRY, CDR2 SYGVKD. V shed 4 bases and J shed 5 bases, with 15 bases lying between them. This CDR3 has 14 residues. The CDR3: CAISVTWKGDEQYF. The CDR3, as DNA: TGTGCCATCAGTGTAACTTGGAAGGGCGACGAGCAGTACTTC.

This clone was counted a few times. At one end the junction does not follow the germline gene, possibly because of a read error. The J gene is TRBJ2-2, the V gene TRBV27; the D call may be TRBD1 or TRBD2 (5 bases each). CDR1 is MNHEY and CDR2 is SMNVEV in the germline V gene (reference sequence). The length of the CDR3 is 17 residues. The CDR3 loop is CASSLVGSWGNPGELFF. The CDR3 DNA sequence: TGTGCCAGCAGTTTGGTGGGCTCGTGGGGGAACCCCGGGGAGCTGTTTTTT.

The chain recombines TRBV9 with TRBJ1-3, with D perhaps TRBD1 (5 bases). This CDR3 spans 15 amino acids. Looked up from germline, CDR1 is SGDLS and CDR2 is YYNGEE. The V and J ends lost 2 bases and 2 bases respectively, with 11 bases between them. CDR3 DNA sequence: TGTGCCAGCAGCGTTAGAGGGACCCCTGGAAACACCATATATTTT. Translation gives CASSVRGTPGNTIYF.

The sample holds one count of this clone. Here the CDR3 DNA reads TGTGCCAGCAGCTTAGCTACACTTGGGCTCTACAATGAGCAGTTCTTC. This encodes CASSLATLGLYNEQFF. This chain connects TRBV7-8 to TRBJ2-1; no firm D call. The germline CDR1 and CDR2 sequences are SGHVS and FQNEAQ. Trimming left V 0 bases short and J 3 bases short, with 12 bases between. This CDR3 region has 16 residues.

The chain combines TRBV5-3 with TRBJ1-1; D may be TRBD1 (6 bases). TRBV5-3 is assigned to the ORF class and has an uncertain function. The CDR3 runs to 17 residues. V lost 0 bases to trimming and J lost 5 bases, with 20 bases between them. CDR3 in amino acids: CARSLEARQVGTTEAFF. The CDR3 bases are TGTGCCAGAAGCTTGGAGGCTAGACAGGTTGGAACTACTGAAGCTTTCTTT.

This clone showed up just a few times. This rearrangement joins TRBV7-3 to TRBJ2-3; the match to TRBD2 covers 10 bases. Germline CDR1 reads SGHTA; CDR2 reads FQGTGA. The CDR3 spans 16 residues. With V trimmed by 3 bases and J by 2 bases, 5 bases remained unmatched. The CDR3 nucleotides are TGTGCCAGCAGCTTGAGAGCGGGAGGGAACACAGATACGCAGTATTTT. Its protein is CASSLRAGGNTDTQYF.